This paragraph covers one T cell receptor (beta chain) sequence. This sample is drawn from a study of blood T cell repertoires in COVID-19. The CDR3 sequence is 13 residues long. Germline V CDR1 and CDR2: LGHDT, YNNKEL (reference sequence). Trimming shortened V by 1 base and J by 3 bases, and 7 bases separated the two germline ends. Sequencing was performed with immunoSEQ multiplex PCR; in TCRdb, only in-frame clones are kept and a portion is missing. This sample yields some 150,000 clones, of which around 80% are seen a single time; less than 4.5% belongs to the top ten. The sample taken for sequencing was peripheral blood. The TCR originated in a man aged 60 to 75 with acute or convalescent COVID-19. V gene TRBV3-1 (or the pseudogene TRBV3-2) combines with J gene TRBJ2-7; unclear D gene. The chain's CDR3 is CASSQGLDYEQYF. In DNA form, the CDR3 reads TGTGCCAGCAGCCAAGGTCTAGACTACGAGCAGTACTTC.